This T cell receptor beta chain was found in a study of cytomegalovirus exposure and HLA in healthy donors. The study, taken as a whole, reports: Most TCRs appeared rarely, but some public TCRs recurred in many donors.

About this clone: The antigen is unknown.

TCRdb's copy holds only in-frame clones and misses some; the assay was immunoSEQ multiplex PCR. The sample has about 200,000 clones, 70% to 90% seen once. Specimen: PBMCs. The receptor was isolated from a woman between 18 and 29 years old in good health and CMV-seronegative.

CDR3 region: CASRLTVTEAFF. The DNA of the CDR3 is TGTGCCAGCAGGCTGACTGTCACTGAAGCTTTCTTT. The chain has TRBV2 and TRBJ1-1; the D is unclear. Germline V gene lookup returns CDR1 SNHLY and CDR2 FYNNEI. The ends were cut back, 6 bases at V and 4 bases at J, with 9 bases in the middle. The CDR3 loop spans 12 amino acids.